Presented here are 28 T cell receptor beta chains from one specimen sequenced in a study of glioma-infiltrating T cells. Amplification of TCR alpha and beta CDR3 regions from RNA used iRepertoire nested multiplex PCR. MiXCR, run by TCRdb on the multiplex PCR reads, gives a single entry per CDR3 protein. Among approximately 140,000 distinct CDR3 sequences listed, about 25% were seen once. The material sequenced was glioma tissue, nonneoplastic brain tissue, or PBMCs (not recorded which). The receptors were gathered from a human donor with low-grade glioma or glioblastoma, undergoing nonglioma brain surgery, or in good health (not recorded which).

The V gene is TRBV6-1, the J gene TRBJ2-7; 11 bases line up with TRBD1. Per germline, CDR1 MNHNS and CDR2 SASEGT. After removal of 8 bases from V and 6 bases from J, the junction contained 3 bases not matched to a gene. The CDR3 length is 12 residues. CDR3 coding DNA: TGTGCCAGCGGGACAGGGGGAAGCGAGCAGTACGTC. This encodes CASGTGGSEQYV.

This clonotype was counted many times. The CDR3 protein is CASSPGQHSNQPQHF. The DNA for the CDR3 is TGTGCCAGCTCACCCGGACAGCATAGCAATCAGCCCCAGCATTTT. This rearrangement joins TRBV18 to TRBJ1-5; the D gene is possibly TRBD1 (6 bases). Germline V gives CDR1 KGHSH, CDR2 LQKENI. Between the trimmed V and J ends, which lost 3 bases and 0 bases, there was a span of 9 bases. The CDR3 runs 15 residues.

This clonotype was recorded many times. The chain has TRBV27 and TRBJ2-2; D not certain. The CDR3 is 15 residues long. With 3 bases removed from V and 0 bases from J, the gap between germline ends came to 8 bases. CDR1 and CDR2 from the germline V gene are MNHEY and SMNVEV (reference sequence). The CDR3 nucleotides read TGTGCCAGCAGTTTGCACAGCGCGAACACCGGGGAGCTGTTTTTT. As protein: CASSLHSANTGELFF.

In DNA form, the CDR3 reads TGTGCCAGCTCCACCCGGGACAGGGGCACAGATACGCAGTATTTT. This gives the protein CASSTRDRGTDTQYF. The rearrangement uses TRBV18 and TRBJ2-3; TRBD1 aligns across 9 bases. The ends lost 6 bases at V and 1 base at J; junction bases unmatched: 5. Looked up from germline, CDR1 is KGHSH and CDR2 is LQKENI. This CDR3 is built from 15 residues.

The chain joins TRBV7-9 to TRBJ2-5; no definite D call. The DNA end is a closer match to TRBJ2-1, so the J assignment may be wrong. The CDR3 is 11 amino acids. CDR1 and CDR2 (germline): SEHNR, FQNEAQ (reference sequence). The CDR3 protein is CASSLASEQFF. In DNA, the CDR3 is TGTGCCAGCAGCTTAGCAAGCGAGCAGTTCTTC.

To note about this clonotype: One base away lies a much larger clone, so this may be a sequencing read error. The genes are TRBV6-5 and TRBJ2-3; D gene unclear. The CDR3 has 16 amino acids. From germline, CDR1 is MNHEY and CDR2 SVGAGI. The CDR3 sequence is CVSSYHSRSSTDTQYF. For the CDR3, the DNA is TGTGTCAGCAGTTACCACTCTAGGAGCTCCACAGATACGCAGTATTTT.

This clonotype was counted many times. V gene TRBV4-1 combines with J gene TRBJ1-1; the match to TRBD1 covers 9 bases. This CDR3 has 13 amino acids. The germline V gene encodes CDR1 MGHRA and CDR2 YSYEKL. V trimming: 4 bases; J trimming: 5 bases; junction bases outside the gene matches: 2. The CDR3 sequence: CASSPQGATEAFF. The DNA for the CDR3 is TGCGCCAGCAGCCCACAGGGGGCTACTGAAGCTTTCTTT.

Only a few counts were recorded for this clonotype. The rearrangement joins TRBV19 to TRBJ1-2, with D uncertain. Germline V gives CDR1 LNHDA, CDR2 SQIVND (reference sequence). V lost 5 bases, J lost 2 bases, and 15 bases lay in between. The CDR3 is 15 amino acids. The DNA for the CDR3 is TGTGCCAGTAGTCAAGAGAGGAACCTGAACTATGGCTACACCTTC. This translates into CASSQERNLNYGYTF.

This clonotype was recorded many times. The CDR3 here is CSVDTVAGDRTDTQYF. The CDR3 bases are TGCAGTGTCGACACGGTAGCGGGGGACCGCACAGATACGCAGTATTTT. The V and J genes are TRBV20-1 and TRBJ2-3, with 9 positions matching TRBD2. The V gene end was trimmed by 7 bases and the J gene end by 1 base; junction bases not matched to a gene: 12. The CDR3 has 16 residues. The germline V gene encodes CDR1 DFQATT and CDR2 SNEGSKA (reference sequence).

This clonotype was observed a few times. A read error may account for a junction end that differs from germline. This chain links TRBV7-6 with TRBJ2-1, with D possibly being TRBD1 (5 bases). Looked up from germline, CDR1 is SGHVS and CDR2 is FNYEAQ. The length of the CDR3 is 13 residues. In DNA, the CDR3 is TGTGCTAGCAGCACAACTCAAGGGGCCCCGGAGTTCTTC. This sequence encodes CASSTTQGAPEFF.

This clonotype was seen many times. This rearrangement joins TRBV7-3 to TRBJ1-1; possible D gene TRBD1, 6 bases. This CDR3 has 13 amino acids. Germline V CDR1 and CDR2: SGHTA, FQGTGA. The V end was cut by 5 bases, the J end by 5 bases, with 12 bases between. The CDR3 here is CASSLQGGTEAFF. The CDR3, as DNA: TGTGCCAGCAGCCTACAGGGTGGGACTGAAGCTTTCTTT. Together with reference TRBV7-3 and TRBJ1-1, the CDR3 gives the full variable domain: GAGVSQTPSNKVTEKGKYVELRCDPISGHTALYWYRQSLGQGPEFLIYFQGTGAADDSGLPNDRFFAVRPEGSVSTLKIQRTERGDSAVYLCASSLQGGTEAFFGQGTRLTVV.

This clonotype was seen repeatedly, ten times or more. The V and J genes are TRBV25-1 and TRBJ1-6; TRBD1 might be the D (6 bases). The V and J ends lost 7 bases and 7 bases respectively, with 11 bases between them. The CDR3 has 13 amino acids. CDR1 and CDR2 (germline): MGHDK, SYGVNS. CDR3: CASIGDNNSPLHF. The CDR3 DNA reads TGTGCCAGCATTGGGGACAACAATTCACCCCTCCACTTT.

As concerns this clonotype: Since a much larger clone is just one base distant, this may be a read error. The rearrangement joins TRBV3-1 to TRBJ2-1; 10 bases match TRBD1. Looked up from germline, CDR1 is LGHDT and CDR2 is YNNKEL (reference sequence). The V and J ends lost 3 bases and 3 bases, in that order; junction bases with no gene match: 5. The CDR3 sequence is 16 residues long. CDR3 loop: CASSQGTGAHYNEQFF. CDR3 sequence (DNA): TGTGCCAGCAGCCAGGGGACAGGGGCTCACTACAATGAGCAGTTCTTC.

This clonotype was seen more than once but under ten times. This chain links TRBV20-1 with TRBJ1-3; a possible D gene is TRBD1 (5 bases). Deletions cut 6 bases from V and 0 bases from J, with 12 bases between. From germline, CDR1 is DFQATT and CDR2 SNEGSKA (reference sequence). The CDR3 runs to 14 residues. The CDR3 is CSARGWDSGNTIYF. CDR3 nucleotides: TGCAGTGCCCGGGGGTGGGACTCTGGAAACACCATATATTTT.

Note on this clonotype: At one boundary the junction diverges from the germline segment, which might be a read error. The chain combines TRBV6-1 with TRBJ1-2; TRBD1 is a possible D gene (5 bases). Looked up from germline, CDR1 is MNHNS and CDR2 is SASEGT. This CDR3 has 13 amino acids. CDR3 bases: TGTGCCATCAGTGAAGGCAGGGAGAATGGCTACACCTTC. This codes for CAISEGRENGYTF.

In its sample, this clonotype was seen a few times. CDR3 DNA sequence: TGTGCCAGCCGTCAAGTCTCCAAGGGCGAAAAACTGTTTTTT. It yields the protein CASRQVSKGEKLFF. This chain uses TRBV28 with TRBJ1-4; no firm D call. This CDR3 region has 14 residues. Per germline, CDR1 MDHEN and CDR2 SYDVKM. Between the trimmed V and J ends, which lost 8 bases and 8 bases, there was a span of 18 bases.

In DNA form, the CDR3 reads TGTGCCAGTAGTCCACGGACAGGGGGAATTTCACCCCTCCACTTT. It yields the protein CASSPRTGGISPLHF. V is TRBV19 and J is TRBJ1-6, with 10 bases fitting TRBD1. V dropped 5 bases and J dropped 9; count of bases not matched to a gene: 7. The CDR3 is 15 amino acids. CDR1 and CDR2 (germline): LNHDA, SQIVND (reference sequence).

This clonotype appeared a few times. The V and J genes are TRBV20-1 and TRBJ2-7, with 10 bases matching TRBD2. CDR1 DFQATT and CDR2 SNEGSKA come from the germline V gene (reference sequence). J gave up 4 bases and V 3 bases, and 6 bases lay outside the gene matches. The CDR3 has 14 residues. DNA of the CDR3: TGCAGTGCTAGTGATAGCGGGGGGCCGTACGAGCAGTACGTC. Residues: CSASDSGGPYEQYV.

This clonotype was found many times. The V call is TRBV6-6, the J call TRBJ1-6; TRBD1 might be the D (5 bases). Germline CDR1 and CDR2: MNHNY and SVGAGI (reference sequence). The V gene lost 2 bases and the J gene lost 0 bases, with 14 bases spanning the gap. CDR3 length: 18 residues. The CDR3 DNA sequence: TGTGCCAGCAGTTACGGATCGCCTGACAGCTCCTATAATTCACCCCTCCACTTT. The encoded protein is CASSYGSPDSSYNSPLHF.

This clonotype was found many times. V and J are TRBV6-1 and TRBJ1-2; no clear D. The CDR3 loop spans 14 amino acids. Germline V gene sequence: CDR1 MNHNS, CDR2 SASEGT. V was cut by 5 bases and J by 0 bases, with 10 bases left in between. DNA of the CDR3: TGTGCCAGCAGTTCGAGGAAAGCTAACTATGGCTACACCTTC. It yields the protein CASSSRKANYGYTF.

This clonotype came up a few times. This rearrangement joins TRBV10-3 to TRBJ1-2; D not certain. V shed 6 bases and J shed 2 bases, with 7 bases lying between them. The CDR3 contains 12 residues. CDR1 ENHRY and CDR2 SYGVKD come from the germline V gene. The CDR3 DNA sequence: TGTGCCATCAGCGAAGAGAACTATGGCTACACCTTC. Protein: CAISEENYGYTF.

This clonotype was found many times. The CDR3 is CSARPGIANYGYTF. The CDR3 DNA sequence: TGCAGTGCTAGACCCGGGATCGCTAACTATGGCTACACCTTC. The chain has TRBV20-1 and TRBJ1-2; D gene unclear. This CDR3 is 14 amino acids long. Trimming took off 2 bases at V and 0 bases at J, with 10 bases between the two ends. Germline CDR1 is DFQATT and CDR2 is SNEGSKA (reference sequence).

This clonotype occurred a few times. This rearrangement joins TRBV7-2 to TRBJ2-3; weak D call: TRBD2 (6 bases). This CDR3 is built from 13 residues. CDR1 and CDR2 from the germline V gene are SGHTA and FQGNSA. Trimming removed 5 bases from V and 5 bases from J, with 11 bases in between. CDR3 protein: CASSAQEGDTQYF. CDR3 nucleotides: TGTGCCAGCAGCGCCCAGGAGGGAGATACGCAGTATTTT.

The rearrangement uses TRBV2 and TRBJ2-1; 7 nucleotides line up with TRBD1. Trimming took 2 bases from V and 4 from J; bases not matched to a gene: 8. This CDR3 is 16 amino acids long. Germline V gives CDR1 SNHLY, CDR2 FYNNEI. CDR3 DNA sequence: TGTGCCAGCAGTGAAATGGTGACAGGGTCATACAATGAGCAGTTCTTC. Protein: CASSEMVTGSYNEQFF. Full variable domain (missing parts from reference TRBV2 and TRBJ2-1): EPEVTQTPSHQVTQMGQEVILRCVPISNHLYFYWYRQILGQKVEFLVSFYNNEISEKSEIFDDQFSVERPDGSNFTLKIRSTKLEDSAMYFCASSEMVTGSYNEQFFGPGTRLTVL.

The CDR3 region is CASRPTNTGELFF. In DNA, the CDR3 is TGTGCCAGCAGACCCACTAACACCGGGGAGCTGTTTTTT. The chain couples TRBV3-1 to TRBJ2-2; no firm D call. V was trimmed by 6 bases and J by 2 bases, leaving 7 bases between them. This CDR3 comprises 13 residues. Germline V CDR1 and CDR2: LGHDT, YNNKEL (reference sequence). Together with reference TRBV3-1 and TRBJ2-2, the CDR3 gives the full variable domain: DTAVSQTPKYLVTQMGNDKSIKCEQNLGHDTMYWYKQDSKKFLKIMFSYNNKELIINETVPNRFSPKSPDKAHLNLHINSLELGDSAVYFCASRPTNTGELFFGEGSRLTVL.

Ten or more counts support this clonotype. The rearrangement links TRBV6-6 to TRBJ2-1; 11 bases map to TRBD2. The CDR3 sequence is 16 residues long. Germline-derived CDR1 and CDR2 are MNHNY and SVGAGI (reference sequence). Unmatched junction bases numbered 6, after V lost 2 bases and J lost 6 bases. The CDR3 DNA follows: TGTGCCAGCAGTTACCACGGGACTAGCGGAGCCAATGAGCAGTTCTTC. It yields the protein CASSYHGTSGANEQFF.

This clonotype has a handful of counts. The rearrangement uses TRBV2 and TRBJ2-3; 7 bases map to TRBD2. Germline V gene lookup returns CDR1 SNHLY and CDR2 FYNNEI. Germline trimming cut 5 bases from V and 2 bases from J; bases unmatched to any gene: 7. The CDR3 totals 15 residues. CDR3 region: CASSTPSGDTDTQYF. CDR3 bases: TGTGCCAGCAGTACGCCTAGCGGAGACACAGATACGCAGTATTTT.

The chain recombines TRBV6-6 with TRBJ1-5; no firm D call. Trimming pared 6 bases from V and 2 bases from J, leaving 11 bases between. Germline CDR1 and CDR2: MNHNY and SVGAGI (reference sequence). The CDR3 extends over 14 amino acids. CDR3 DNA: TGTGCCAGCAGGGACCGGACGGGCAATCAGCCCCAGCATTTT. Translating it yields CASRDRTGNQPQHF.